This T cell receptor beta chain appears in the sequencing data of a study of T cells in Graves' hyperthyroidism and ophthalmopathy. General observations from the study: Ophthalmopathy prediction by the model preceded onset by a median about 6.8 months.

No ophthalmopathy progression within 18 months constituted stable Graves' hyperthyroidism. The CDR3 regions of TCR beta were amplified from RNA transcripts. The TCR CDR3 was amplified in a first-round RT-PCR using the HTBI primer set. TCRdb processed the multiplex PCR reads anew with MiXCR; each CDR3 protein has one entry. The profile shows some 440,000 distinct CDR3 sequences, approximately 14% of them singletons. About this clonotype: Its specificity is not known. A read error may be the cause here, since a much bigger clone is one base away.

Sequenced sample: blood. The TCR sequence derives from a woman between 18 and 30 years old with Graves' hyperthyroidism.

The CDR3 bases are TGCGCCAGCAGCTCTCGACCGGGGGCGACCACAGATACGCAGTATTTT. The encoded protein is CASSSRPGATTDTQYF. The chain carries TRBV5-1 and TRBJ2-3; possibly TRBD1 or TRBD2 for D (6 bases each). Germline CDR1 reads SGHRS; CDR2 reads YFSETQ. Trimming removed 3 bases from V and 2 bases from J, with 16 bases in between. There are 16 residues in the CDR3.